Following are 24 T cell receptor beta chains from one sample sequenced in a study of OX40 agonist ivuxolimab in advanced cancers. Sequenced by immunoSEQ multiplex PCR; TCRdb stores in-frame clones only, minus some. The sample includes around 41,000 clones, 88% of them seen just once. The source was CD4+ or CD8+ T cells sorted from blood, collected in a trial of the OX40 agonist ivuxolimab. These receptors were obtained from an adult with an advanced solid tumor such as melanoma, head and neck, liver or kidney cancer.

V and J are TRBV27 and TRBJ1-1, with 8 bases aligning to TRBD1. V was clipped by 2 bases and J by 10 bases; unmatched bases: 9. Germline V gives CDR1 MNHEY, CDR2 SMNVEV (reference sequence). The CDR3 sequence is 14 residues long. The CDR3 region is CASSLISAGGRAFF. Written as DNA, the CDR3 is TGTGCCAGCAGTTTAATCAGCGCAGGGGGCCGAGCTTTCTTT.

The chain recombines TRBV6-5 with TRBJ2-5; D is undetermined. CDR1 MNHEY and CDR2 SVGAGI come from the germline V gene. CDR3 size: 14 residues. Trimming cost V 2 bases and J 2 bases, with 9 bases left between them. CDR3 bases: TGTGCCAGCAGTTACGGCGGCCTACAAGAGACCCAGTACTTC. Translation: CASSYGGLQETQYF.

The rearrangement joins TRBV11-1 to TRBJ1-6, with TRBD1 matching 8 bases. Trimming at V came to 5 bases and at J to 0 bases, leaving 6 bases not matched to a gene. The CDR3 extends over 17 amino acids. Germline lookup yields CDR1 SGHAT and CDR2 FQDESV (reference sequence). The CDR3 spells CASSAGQGFSYNSPLHF. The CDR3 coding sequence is TGTGCCAGCAGCGCCGGACAGGGCTTCTCCTATAATTCACCCCTCCACTTT.

The DNA of the CDR3 is TGCGCCAGCAGCCGGGACAGCGGGTATGGCTACACCTTC. Its translation: CASSRDSGYGYTF. This chain connects TRBV5-1 to TRBJ1-2; 7 positions agree with TRBD1. Germline lookup yields CDR1 SGHRS and CDR2 YFSETQ. The CDR3 sequence is 13 residues long. With 4 bases clipped from V and 5 bases from J, the junction kept 5 bases outside the gene matches.

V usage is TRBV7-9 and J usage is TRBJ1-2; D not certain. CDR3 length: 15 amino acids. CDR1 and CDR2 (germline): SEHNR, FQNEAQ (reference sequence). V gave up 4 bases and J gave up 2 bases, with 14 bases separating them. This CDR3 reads CASSSLGEANYGYTF. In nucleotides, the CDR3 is TGTGCCAGCAGCTCCCTGGGTGAGGCGAACTATGGCTACACCTTC. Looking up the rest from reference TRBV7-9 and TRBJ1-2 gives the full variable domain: DTGVSQNPRHKITKRGQNVTFRCDPISEHNRLYWYRQTLGQGPEFLTYFQNEAQLEKSRLLSDRFSAERPKGSFSTLEIQRTEQGDSAMYLCASSSLGEANYGYTFGSGTRLTVV.

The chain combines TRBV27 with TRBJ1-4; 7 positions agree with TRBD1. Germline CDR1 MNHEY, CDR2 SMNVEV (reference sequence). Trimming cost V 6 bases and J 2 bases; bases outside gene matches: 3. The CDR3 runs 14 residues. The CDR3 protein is CASRTTGTNEKLFF. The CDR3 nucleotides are TGTGCCAGCAGGACGACAGGGACTAATGAAAAACTGTTTTTT. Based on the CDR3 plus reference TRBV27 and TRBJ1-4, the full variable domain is EAQVTQNPRYLITVTGKKLTVTCSQNMNHEYMSWYRQDPGLGLRQIYYSMNVEVTDKGDVPEGYKVSRKEKRNFPLILESPSPNQTSLYFCASRTTGTNEKLFFGSGTQLSVL.

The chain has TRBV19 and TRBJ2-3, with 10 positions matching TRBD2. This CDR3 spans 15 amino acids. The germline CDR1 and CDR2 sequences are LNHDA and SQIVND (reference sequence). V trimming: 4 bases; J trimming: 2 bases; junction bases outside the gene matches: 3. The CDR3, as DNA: TGTGCCAGTAGTAGGACTAGCGGTCTCACAGATACGCAGTATTTT. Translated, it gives CASSRTSGLTDTQYF.

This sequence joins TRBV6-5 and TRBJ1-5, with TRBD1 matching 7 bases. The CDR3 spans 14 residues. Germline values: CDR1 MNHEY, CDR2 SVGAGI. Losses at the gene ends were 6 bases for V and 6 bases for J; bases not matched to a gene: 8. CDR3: CASSPHRGGQPQHF. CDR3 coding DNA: TGTGCCAGCAGCCCCCACAGGGGCGGTCAGCCCCAGCATTTT.

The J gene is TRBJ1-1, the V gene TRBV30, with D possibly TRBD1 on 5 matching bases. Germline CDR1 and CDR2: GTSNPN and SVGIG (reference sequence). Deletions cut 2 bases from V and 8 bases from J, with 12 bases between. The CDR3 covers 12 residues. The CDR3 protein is CAWSLPGGEAFF. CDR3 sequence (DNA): TGTGCCTGGAGTCTGCCTGGGGGGGAAGCTTTCTTT. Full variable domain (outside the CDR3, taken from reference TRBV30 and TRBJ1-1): SQTIHQWPATLVQPVGSPLSLECTVEGTSNPNLYWYRQAAGRGLQLLFYSVGIGQISSEVPQNLSASRPQDRQFILSSKKLLLSDSGFYLCAWSLPGGEAFFGQGTRLTVV.

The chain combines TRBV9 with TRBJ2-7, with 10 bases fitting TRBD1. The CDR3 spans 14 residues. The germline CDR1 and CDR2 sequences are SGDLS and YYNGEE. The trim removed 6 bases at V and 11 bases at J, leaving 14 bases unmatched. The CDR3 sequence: CASNEGTGALIKYF. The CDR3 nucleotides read TGTGCCAGCAACGAGGGGACAGGGGCCCTAATAAAGTACTTC.

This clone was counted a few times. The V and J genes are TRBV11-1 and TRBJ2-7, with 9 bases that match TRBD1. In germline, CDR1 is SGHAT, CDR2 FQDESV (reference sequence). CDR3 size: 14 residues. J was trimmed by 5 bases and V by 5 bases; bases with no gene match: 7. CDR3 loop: CASSAGTGLDEQYF. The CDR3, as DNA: TGTGCCAGCAGCGCCGGGACAGGGCTGGACGAGCAGTACTTC.

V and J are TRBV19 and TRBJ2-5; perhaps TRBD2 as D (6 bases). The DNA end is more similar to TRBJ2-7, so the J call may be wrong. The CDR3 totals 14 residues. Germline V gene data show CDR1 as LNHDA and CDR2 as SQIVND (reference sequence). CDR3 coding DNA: TGTGCCAGTAGTATCCTTTCCGGGAGCTACGAGCAGTACTTC. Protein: CASSILSGSYEQYF.

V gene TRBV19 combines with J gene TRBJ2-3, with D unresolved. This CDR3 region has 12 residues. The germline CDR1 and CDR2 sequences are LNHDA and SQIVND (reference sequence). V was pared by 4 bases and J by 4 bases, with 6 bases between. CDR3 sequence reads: CASSRPADTQYF. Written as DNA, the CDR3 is TGTGCCAGTAGTAGGCCGGCAGATACGCAGTATTTT.

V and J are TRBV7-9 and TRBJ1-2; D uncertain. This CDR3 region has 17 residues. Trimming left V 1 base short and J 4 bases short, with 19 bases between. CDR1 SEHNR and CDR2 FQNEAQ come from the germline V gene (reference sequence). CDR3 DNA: TGTGCCAGCAGCTTAGGGGCGGCAGAAACTCCTGGCTATGGCTACACCTTC. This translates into CASSLGAAETPGYGYTF.

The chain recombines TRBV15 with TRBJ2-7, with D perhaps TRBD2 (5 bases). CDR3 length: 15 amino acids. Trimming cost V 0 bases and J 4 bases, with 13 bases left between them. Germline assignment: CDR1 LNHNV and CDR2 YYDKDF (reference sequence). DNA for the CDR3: TGTGCCACCAGCAGAGATCGAGGCAGGAGGTACGAGCAGTACTTC. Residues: CATSRDRGRRYEQYF.

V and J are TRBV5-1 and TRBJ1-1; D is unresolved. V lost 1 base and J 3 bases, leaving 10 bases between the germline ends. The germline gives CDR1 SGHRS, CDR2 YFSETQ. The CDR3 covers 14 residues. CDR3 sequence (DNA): TGCGCCAGCAGCTTGTTGGGCCCGGACACTGAAGCTTTCTTT. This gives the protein CASSLLGPDTEAFF.

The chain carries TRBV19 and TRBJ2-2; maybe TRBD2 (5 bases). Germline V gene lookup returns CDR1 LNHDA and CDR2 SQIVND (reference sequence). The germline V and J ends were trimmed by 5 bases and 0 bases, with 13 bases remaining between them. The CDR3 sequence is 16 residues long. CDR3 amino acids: CASSFPRVTNTGELFF. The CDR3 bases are TGTGCCAGTAGTTTCCCGAGGGTAACGAACACCGGGGAGCTGTTTTTT. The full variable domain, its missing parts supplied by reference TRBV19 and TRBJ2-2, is DGGITQSPKYLFRKEGQNVTLSCEQNLNHDAMYWYRQDPGQGLRLIYYSQIVNDFQKGDIAEGYSVSREKKESFPLTVTSAQKNPTAFYLCASSFPRVTNTGELFFGEGSRLTVL.

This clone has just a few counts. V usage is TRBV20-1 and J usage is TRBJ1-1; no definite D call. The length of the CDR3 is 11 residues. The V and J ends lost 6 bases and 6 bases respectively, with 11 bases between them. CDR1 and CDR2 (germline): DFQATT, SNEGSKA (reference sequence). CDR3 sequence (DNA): TGCAGTGCCCGACCCGGGGCTGAAGCTTTCTTT. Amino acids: CSARPGAEAFF.

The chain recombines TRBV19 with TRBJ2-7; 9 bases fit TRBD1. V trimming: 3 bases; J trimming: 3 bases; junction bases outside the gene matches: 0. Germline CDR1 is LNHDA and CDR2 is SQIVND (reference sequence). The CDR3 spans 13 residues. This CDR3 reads CASSMGQGYEQYF. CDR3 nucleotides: TGTGCCAGTAGTATGGGACAGGGCTACGAGCAGTACTTC.

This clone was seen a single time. This CDR3 reads CASRTDSSYNEQFF. The CDR3 nucleotides read TGTGCCAGTAGGACCGATAGCTCCTACAATGAGCAGTTCTTC. The chain has TRBV19 and TRBJ2-1; D unresolved. The germline CDR1 and CDR2 sequences are LNHDA and SQIVND (reference sequence). The CDR3 has 14 residues. Trimming stripped 6 bases from V and 0 bases from J, with 9 bases between.

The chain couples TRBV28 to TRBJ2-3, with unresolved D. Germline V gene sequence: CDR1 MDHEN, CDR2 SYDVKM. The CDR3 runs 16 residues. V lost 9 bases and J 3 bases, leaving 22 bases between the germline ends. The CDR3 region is CASTPRAARRTDTQYF. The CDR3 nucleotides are TGTGCCAGTACCCCCCGAGCAGCCCGGCGGACAGATACGCAGTATTTT.

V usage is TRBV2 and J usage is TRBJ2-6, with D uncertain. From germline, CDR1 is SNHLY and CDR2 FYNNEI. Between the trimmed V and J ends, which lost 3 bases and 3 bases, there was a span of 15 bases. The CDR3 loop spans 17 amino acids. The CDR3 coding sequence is TGTGCCAGCAGTGAGTTTTGGGGTGCAGGTGGGGCCAACGTCCTGACTTTC. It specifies CASSEFWGAGGANVLTF.

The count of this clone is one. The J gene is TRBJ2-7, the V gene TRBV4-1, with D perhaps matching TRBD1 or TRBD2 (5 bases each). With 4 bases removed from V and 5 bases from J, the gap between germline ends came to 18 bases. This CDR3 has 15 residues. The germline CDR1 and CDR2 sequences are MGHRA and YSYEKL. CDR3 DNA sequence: TGCGCCAGCAGCCCTCGGGTGGGGGAGTGGCACGAGCAGTACTTC. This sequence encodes CASSPRVGEWHEQYF.

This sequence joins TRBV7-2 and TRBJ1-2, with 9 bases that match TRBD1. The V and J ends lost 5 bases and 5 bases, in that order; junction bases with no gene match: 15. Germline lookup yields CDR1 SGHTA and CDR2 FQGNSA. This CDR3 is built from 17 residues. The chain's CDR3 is CASSTPGEGQGLYGYTF. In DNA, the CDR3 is TGTGCCAGCAGCACCCCGGGTGAAGGACAGGGGTTATATGGCTACACCTTC.